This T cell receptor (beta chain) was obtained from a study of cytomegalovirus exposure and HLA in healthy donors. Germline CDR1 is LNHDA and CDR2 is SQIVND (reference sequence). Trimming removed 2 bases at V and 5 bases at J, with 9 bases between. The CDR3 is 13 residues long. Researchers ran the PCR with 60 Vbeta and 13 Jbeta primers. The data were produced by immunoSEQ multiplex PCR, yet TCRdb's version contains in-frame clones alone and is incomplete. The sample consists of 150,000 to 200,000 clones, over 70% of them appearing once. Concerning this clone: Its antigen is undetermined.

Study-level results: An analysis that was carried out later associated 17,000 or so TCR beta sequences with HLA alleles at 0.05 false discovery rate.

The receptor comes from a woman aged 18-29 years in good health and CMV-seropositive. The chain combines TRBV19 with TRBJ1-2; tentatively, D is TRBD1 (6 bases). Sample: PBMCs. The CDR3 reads CASSIRQVYGYTF. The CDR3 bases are TGTGCCAGTAGTATACGACAGGTTTATGGCTACACCTTC.